This entry features one T cell receptor (beta chain) sequence. Antigen: not known. Other DNA sequences in this sample translate to the same CDR3. Data came from immunoSEQ multiplex PCR; TCRdb stores just in-frame clones and leaves some out. This repertoire shows about 330,000 clones, roughly 90% found once; its top ten account for around 0.8%. This entry belongs to a study of cytomegalovirus exposure and HLA in healthy donors. Overall study context: The platform used for the 100 to 150 validation repertoires matched that of the 500 to 850 first-cohort repertoires, a later analysis reported.

This CDR3 region has 14 residues. The V segment lost 2 bases and the J segment 2 bases; nucleotides outside the gene matches: 2. Germline loops: CDR1 MNHEY, CDR2 SVGAGI. Whole-study findings and limits: The classifier was said to identify cytomegalovirus status with high specificity and sensitivity. Fewer than 200 TCR beta chains were listed as cytomegalovirus-associated.

This TCR came from a woman under 30 in good health and CMV-seronegative. This chain connects TRBV6-5 to TRBJ2-7; 8 bases align to TRBD1. The sample was PBMCs. The CDR3 region is CASSYGTGTYEQYF. The CDR3 coding sequence is TGTGCCAGCAGTTACGGGACAGGAACCTACGAGCAGTACTTC.